This paragraph reports one T cell receptor (beta chain). Antigen specificity is unknown. Per the germline V gene, CDR1 is MGHDK and CDR2 is SYGVNS. This CDR3 spans 12 amino acids. V gave up 6 bases and J gave up 6 bases; unmatched junction bases: 3. This PCR relied on a set of 60 Vbeta primers and 13 Jbeta primers. The data were produced by immunoSEQ multiplex PCR, yet TCRdb's version contains in-frame clones alone and is incomplete. The sample holds over 95,000 clones, about 80% seen once. This sample was taken from a study of cytomegalovirus exposure and HLA in healthy donors. Findings and caveats of the study: Data from an earlier analysis indicated that most TCR beta V segments were productive either about 90% or about 30% of the time. CMV serostatus was the only immune exposure information that was available. In a later analysis, productive TCRs from donors in an Asian-associated ancestry cluster reportedly carried fewer N-insertions than the cohort mean. Later, an analysis showed that TCR beta chains associated with HLA were more clonally expanded than others that were equally common.

Sample: PBMCs. The sequence came from a woman aged 40 to 50 in good health and CMV-seropositive. The rearrangement uses TRBV25-1 and TRBJ1-1, with 8 bases that match TRBD1. The CDR3 DNA sequence: TGTGCCAGCAGGGCAGGGGGCTCTGAAGCTTTCTTT. Protein product: CASRAGGSEAFF. The whole variable domain, filled in from reference TRBV25-1 and TRBJ1-1, reads EADIYQTPRYLVIGTGKKITLECSQTMGHDKMYWYQQDPGMELHLIHYSYGVNSTEKGDLSSESTVSRIRTEHFPLTLESARPSHTSQYLCASRAGGSEAFFGQGTRLTVV.